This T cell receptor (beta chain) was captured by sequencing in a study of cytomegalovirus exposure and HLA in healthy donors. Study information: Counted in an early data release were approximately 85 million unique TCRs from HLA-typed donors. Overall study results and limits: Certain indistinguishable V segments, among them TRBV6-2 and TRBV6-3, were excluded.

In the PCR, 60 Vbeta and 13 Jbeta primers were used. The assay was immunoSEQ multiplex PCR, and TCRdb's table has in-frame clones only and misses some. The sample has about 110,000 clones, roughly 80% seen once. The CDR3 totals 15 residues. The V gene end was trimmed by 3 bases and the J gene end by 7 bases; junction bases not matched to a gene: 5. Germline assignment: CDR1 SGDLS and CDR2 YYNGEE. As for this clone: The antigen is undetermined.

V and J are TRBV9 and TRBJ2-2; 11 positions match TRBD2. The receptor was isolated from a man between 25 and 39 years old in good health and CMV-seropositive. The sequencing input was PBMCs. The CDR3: CASSGSGGAGGELFF. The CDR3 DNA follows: TGTGCCAGCAGCGGTAGCGGGGGGGCCGGCGGGGAGCTGTTTTTT.